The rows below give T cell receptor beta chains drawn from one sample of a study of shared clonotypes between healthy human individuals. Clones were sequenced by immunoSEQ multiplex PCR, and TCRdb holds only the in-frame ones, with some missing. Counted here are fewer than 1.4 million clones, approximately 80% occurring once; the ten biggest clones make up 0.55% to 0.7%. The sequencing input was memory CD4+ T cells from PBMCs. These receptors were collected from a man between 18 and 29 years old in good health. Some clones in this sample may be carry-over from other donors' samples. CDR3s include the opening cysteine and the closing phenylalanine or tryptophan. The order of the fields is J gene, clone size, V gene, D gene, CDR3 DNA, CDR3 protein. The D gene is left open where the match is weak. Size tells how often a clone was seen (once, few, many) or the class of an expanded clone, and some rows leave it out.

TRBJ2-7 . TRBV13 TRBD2 TGTGCCAGCAGCCCTCGGACTAGCGGGTTGTACGAGCAGTACTTC CASSPRTSGLYEQYF
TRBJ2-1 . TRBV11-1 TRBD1 TGTGCCAGCAGCTCTTCCTGGACAGGGGGTGTATACAATGAGCAGTTCTTC CASSSSWTGGVYNEQFF
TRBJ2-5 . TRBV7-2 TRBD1 TGTGCCAGCAGCGCCGGACAGGGAAGAAAAGAGACCCAGTACTTC CASSAGQGRKETQYF
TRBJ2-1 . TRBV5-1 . TGCGCCAGCAGCTTGTCGGAGGCCCTAAACAATGAGCAGTTCTTC CASSLSEALNNEQFF
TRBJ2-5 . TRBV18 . TGTGCCAGCTCACCTGGGATCCAAGAGACCCAGTACTTC CASSPGIQETQYF
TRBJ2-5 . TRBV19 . TGTGCCAGTAGTATATGGCTCGGGTACCAAGAGACCCAGTACTTC CASSIWLGYQETQYF
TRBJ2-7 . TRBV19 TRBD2 TGTGCCAGTAGTATAGCCTTCCTTCGAGCGGGGGAGCAGTACTTC CASSIAFLRAGEQYF
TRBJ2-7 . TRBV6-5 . TGTGCCAGCAGTTACCTTCCAGGGGCAAACTACGAGCAGTACTTC CASSYLPGANYEQYF
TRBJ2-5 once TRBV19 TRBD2 TGTGCCAGTAGTATAGGACTAGCGGCGGAGACCCAGTACTTC CASSIGLAAETQYF
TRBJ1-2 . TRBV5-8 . TGTGCCAGCAGCTTTGGGGAAGTGGCTGGCTACACCTTC CASSFGEVAGYTF
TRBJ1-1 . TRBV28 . TGTGCCAGCAGTTTAAGGTCGGCGAACACTGAAGCTTTCTTT CASSLRSANTEAFF
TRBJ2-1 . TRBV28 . TGTGCCAGCAGTTTATGGTCGCGTCGGGAGCTCAATGAGCAGTTCTTC CASSLWSRRELNEQFF
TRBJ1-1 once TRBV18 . TGTGCCAGCTCGCCTACTAACATAGGGGGAGTTGAAGCTTTCTTT CASSPTNIGGVEAFF
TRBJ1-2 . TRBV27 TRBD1 TGTGCCAGCAGACAGGGGGCCGGGACATTTGGCTACACCTTC CASRQGAGTFGYTF
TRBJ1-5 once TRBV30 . TGTGCCTGGACCCTTGCCGGAGGAGTGAATGAGGATCAGCCCCAGCATTTT CAWTLAGGVNEDQPQHF
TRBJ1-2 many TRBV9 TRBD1 TGTGCCAGCAGCGCCGACAGGGGGGGTGTCTACACCTTC CASSADRGGVYTF
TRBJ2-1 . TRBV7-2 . TGTGCCAGCAGCAAAACGGCTAGCTCCTACAATGAGCAGTTCTTC CASSKTASSYNEQFF
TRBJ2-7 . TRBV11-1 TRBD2 TGTGCCAGCAGCCGCGGGACTAGCGGTCTACGAGGGGAGCAGTACTTC CASSRGTSGLRGEQYF
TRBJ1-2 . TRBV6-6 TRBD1 TGTGCCAGCAGTTACCTAACAGGGGCAGGGGGCTACACCTTC CASSYLTGAGGYTF
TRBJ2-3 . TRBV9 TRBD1 TGTGCCAGCAGCGCAAGGTGGGCAGGGGGCCCAGATACGCAGTATTTT CASSARWAGGPDTQYF
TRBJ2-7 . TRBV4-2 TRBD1 TGTGCCAGCAGCCAACAGGGACAGTCCTACGAGCAGTACTTC CASSQQGQSYEQYF
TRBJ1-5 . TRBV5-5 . TGTGCCAGCAGCTTGGGTGTTGGCGCGGGTGACAATCAGCCCCAGCATTTT CASSLGVGAGDNQPQHF
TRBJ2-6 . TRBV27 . TGTGCCAGCAGTTTAGGGGGGAATACTGGGGCCAACGTCCTGACTTTC CASSLGGNTGANVLTF
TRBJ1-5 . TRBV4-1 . TGCGCCAGCAGCCAGGAGGGCTTTCAGCCCCAGCATTTT CASSQEGFQPQHF
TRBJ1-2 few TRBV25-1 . TGTGCCAGCAGTCCGGGGGCGGGCGGCTACACCTTC CASSPGAGGYTF
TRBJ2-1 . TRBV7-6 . TGTGCCAGCAGCCCCCTGGAGGGAGCTGGTCCCGTGCGACAGTTCTTC CASSPLEGAGPVRQFF
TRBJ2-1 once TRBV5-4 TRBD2 TGTTCCGGGGGTAGCGGGAGAGGGGAGCAGTTCTTC CSGGSGRGEQFF
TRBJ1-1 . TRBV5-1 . TGCGCCAGCCGAAACACTAGGGACACTGAAGCTTTCTTT CASRNTRDTEAFF
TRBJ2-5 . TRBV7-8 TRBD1 TGTGCCAGCAGCTTGAGACAGGGGATGTTGGAGACCCAGTACTTC CASSLRQGMLETQYF
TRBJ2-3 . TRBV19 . TGTGCCAGTAGGGGGACTGGCACAGATACGCAGTATTTT CASRGTGTDTQYF
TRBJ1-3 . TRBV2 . TGTGCCATCTCGGTTACAGACTCTGGAAACACCATATATTTT CAISVTDSGNTIYF
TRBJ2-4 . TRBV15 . TGTGCCACCAGCCCGCCCGGGCTTATTCGGGGAAACATTCAGTACTTC CATSPPGLIRGNIQYF
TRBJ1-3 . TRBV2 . TGTGCCAGCAGTGAATATGGGGGGGTGAGCCCCATATATTTT CASSEYGGVSPIYF
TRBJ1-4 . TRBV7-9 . TGTGCCAGCAGCCTCCGGGACGGCATGGAAAAACTGTTTTTT CASSLRDGMEKLFF
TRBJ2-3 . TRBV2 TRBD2 TGTGCCAGCAGCCGACTAGCGGGAGCGTCTTTT CASSRLAGASF
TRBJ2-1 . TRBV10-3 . TGTGCCATCAGTGAACTGGGGGCCCCCTACAATGAGCAGTTCTTC CAISELGAPYNEQFF
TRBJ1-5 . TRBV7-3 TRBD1 TGTGCCAGCAGCTTAAGCGATACAGGGGGGCTTCTTAATCAGCCCCAGCATTTT CASSLSDTGGLLNQPQHF
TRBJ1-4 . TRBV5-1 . TGCGCCAGCAGAGTGGGTCGGAGGAATGAAAAACTGTTTTTT CASRVGRRNEKLFF
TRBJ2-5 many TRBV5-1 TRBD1 TGCGCCAGCAGCTTGGCCGGGACAGGGGGCCAAGAGACCCAGTACTTC CASSLAGTGGQETQYF
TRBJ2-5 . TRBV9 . TGTGCCAGCAGCGTAGGCAGGGGAATTGGAGAGACCCAGTACTTC CASSVGRGIGETQYF
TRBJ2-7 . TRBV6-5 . TGTGCCAGCAGGGACCCTGCCGGCGAGCAGTACTTC CASRDPAGEQYF
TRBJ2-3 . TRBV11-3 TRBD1 TGTGCCAGTCAGGACAGGTTCACAGATACGCAGTATTTT CASQDRFTDTQYF
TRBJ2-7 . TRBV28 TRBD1 TGTGCCAGCAGTTCCCCGGGACAGGGGAGCCACGAGCAGTACTTC CASSSPGQGSHEQYF
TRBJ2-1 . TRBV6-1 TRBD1 TGTGCCAGCAGTGCCCTGGACAGGGGCGATGAGCAGTTCTTC CASSALDRGDEQFF
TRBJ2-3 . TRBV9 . TGTGCCAGCAGCGTAGCCTCACGGGCAGGCCCGCAGTATTTT CASSVASRAGPQYF
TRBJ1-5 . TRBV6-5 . TGTGCCAGCAGTCCCACGATCCCAGGTTTTGGGCCCCAGCATTTT CASSPTIPGFGPQHF
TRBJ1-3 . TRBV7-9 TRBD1 TGTGCCAGCCAGCCGCCCCCAGGGGGCTCCTTCTCTGGAAACACCATATATTTT CASQPPPGGSFSGNTIYF
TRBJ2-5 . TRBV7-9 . TGTGCCAGCAGCTTAGAATCCCCCAGGGGCCTTGGGGCCCAGTACTTC CASSLESPRGLGAQYF
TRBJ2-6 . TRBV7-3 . TGTGCCAGCAGCTCGGACAGCTCTGGGGCCAACGTCCTGACTTTC CASSSDSSGANVLTF
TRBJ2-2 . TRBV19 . TGTGCCAGTAGTCGGACGGAGACTACGAACACCGGGGAGCTGTTTTTT CASSRTETTNTGELFF
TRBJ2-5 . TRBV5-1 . TGCGCCAGCAGCTTAGGGGCACAAGAGACCCAGTACTTC CASSLGAQETQYF
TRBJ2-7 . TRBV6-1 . TGTGCCAGCTTGGCCAGGGGCGCCTACGAGCAGTACTTC CASLARGAYEQYF
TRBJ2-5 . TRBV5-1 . TGCGCCAGCAGCCTCGGGATAGGGGCGGGCCAAGAGACCCAGTACTTC CASSLGIGAGQETQYF
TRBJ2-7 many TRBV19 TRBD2 TGTGCCAGTAGTAAGTCCAGCGGGAGGCCCGAGCAGTACTTC CASSKSSGRPEQYF
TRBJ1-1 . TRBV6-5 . TGTGCCAGCAGTTACTCCGGACAGCTGATGAACACTGAAGCTTTCTTT CASSYSGQLMNTEAFF